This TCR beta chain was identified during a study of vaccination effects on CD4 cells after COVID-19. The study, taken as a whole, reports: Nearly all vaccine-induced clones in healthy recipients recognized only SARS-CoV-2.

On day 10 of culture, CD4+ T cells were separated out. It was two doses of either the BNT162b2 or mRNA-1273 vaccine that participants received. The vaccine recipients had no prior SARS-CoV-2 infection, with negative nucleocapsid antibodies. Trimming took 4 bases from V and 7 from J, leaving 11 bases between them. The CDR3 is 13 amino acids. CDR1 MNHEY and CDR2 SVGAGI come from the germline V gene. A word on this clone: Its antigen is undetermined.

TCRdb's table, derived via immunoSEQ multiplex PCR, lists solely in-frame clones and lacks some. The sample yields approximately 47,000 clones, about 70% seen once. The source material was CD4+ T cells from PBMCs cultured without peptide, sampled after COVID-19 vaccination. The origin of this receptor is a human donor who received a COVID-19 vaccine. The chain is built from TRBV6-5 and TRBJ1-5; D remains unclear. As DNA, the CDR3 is TGTGCCAGCAGTTCGATGGTGGGGCAGCCCCAGCATTTT. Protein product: CASSSMVGQPQHF.